Below, 12 T cell receptor beta chains from the same sample are listed, as sequenced in a study of T cell clonality in common variable immunodeficiency (dated by TCRdb to the mid-2010s). Receptors were amplified or captured by the immunoSEQ multiplex PCR assay. In TCRdb, the immuneACCESS table is reduced to in-frame sequences with V and J assigned. These tables do not hold every clone; where another copy was compared, an unresolved V gene accounts for under half, and the others remain unexplained. This sample includes about 47,000 clones, and none of them was observed just once. The top ten constitute approximately 0.68% of the sample. The source material was peripheral blood mononuclear cells. Receptors originate from a person aged 18 to 70 in good health.

This clone has at least ten counts. The missing CDR3 end, 3 residues past where the read stops, is filled in from the germline J gene. V and J are TRBV20-1 and TRBJ2-1, with TRBD2 identical over 14 bases. Looked up from germline, CDR1 is DFQATT and CDR2 is SNEGSKA (reference sequence). The CDR3 is 14 amino acids. V lost 6 bases, J lost 6 bases, and 4 bases stayed unmatched. The CDR3 here is CSAGLAGVFNEQFF. CDR3 DNA (partial): TGCAGTGCGGGACTAGCGGGAGTCTTCAATGAG.

This clone was seen ten or more times. This CDR3 reads CASSAGTSVMKTQYF. CDR3 DNA (partial): TGTGCCAGTAGCGCCGGGACTAGCGTTATGAAGACC. The rearrangement joins TRBV19 to TRBJ2-5; 10 bases line up with TRBD2. The CDR3 end lies 3 residues beyond the end of the read and is filled in from the germline J gene. The length of the CDR3 is 15 residues. The germline V gene has CDR1 LNHDA and CDR2 SQIVND (reference sequence). The junction had 10 bases not matched to a gene; V was cut back by 6 bases and J by 6 bases.

For this clone: Coverage ceases 3 residues before the CDR3 finishes, and the germline J gene fills in the end. The chain is built from TRBV7-6 and TRBJ1-2, with D possibly being TRBD1 (5 bases). Germline loops: CDR1 SGHVS, CDR2 FNYEAQ. There are 15 residues in the CDR3. The CDR3 DNA, read in part, is TGTGCCAGCAGCTTAGGGGTGGCAGGGAAGGGCGAC. Translated: CASSLGVAGKGD. The whole CDR3 protein is CASSLGVAGKGDYTF.

This clone was seen ten or more times. From the germline J gene comes the end of the CDR3, since the read stops 3 residues before it. The chain joins TRBV2 to TRBJ2-5; D might be TRBD2 (6 bases). Germline CDR1 is SNHLY and CDR2 is FYNNEI. V lost 2 bases and J lost 5, with 15 bases in between. This CDR3 spans 15 amino acids. CDR3 protein: CASSERSGLMETQYF. The CDR3 bases that were read are TGTGCCAGCAGTGAAAGAAGCGGGCTAATGGAGACC. The variable domain in full, with the rest retrieved from reference TRBV2 and TRBJ2-5, is EPEVTQTPSHQVTQMGQEVILRCVPISNHLYFYWYRQILGQKVEFLVSFYNNEISEKSEIFDDQFSVERPDGSNFTLKIRSTKLEDSAMYFCASSERSGLMETQYFGPGTRLLVL.

Ten or more counts support this clone. The CDR3 end falls 3 residues outside the read, so it is completed with the germline J gene. This chain joins TRBV2 and TRBJ2-1, with TRBD1 matching 9 bases. Germline V gene lookup returns CDR1 SNHLY and CDR2 FYNNEI. Trimming took 8 bases from V and 8 from J; bases not matched to a gene: 10. The CDR3 length is 14 residues. The CDR3 DNA, read in part, is TGTGCCAGCGACGGGACAGGGATAAGTCATGAG. It translates to CASDGTGISHE. The entire CDR3 sequence reads CASDGTGISHEQFF.

This clone has ten or more counts. The CDR3 end lies 3 residues beyond the end of the read and is filled in from the germline J gene. The chain links TRBV12-3 or TRBV12-4 to TRBJ1-2; a possible D gene is TRBD1 (6 bases). The ends were cut back, 3 bases at V and 4 bases at J, with 9 bases in the middle. The CDR3 contains 13 residues. The CDR3 loop reads CASSLGTPYGYTF. CDR3 DNA (partial): TGTGCCAGCAGTTTGGGGACACCCTATGGC.

This clone has a count of ten or more. The CDR3 end falls 3 residues outside the read, so it is completed with the germline J gene. The chain employs TRBV5-1 and TRBJ2-3; tentatively, D is TRBD2 (5 bases). Germline values: CDR1 SGHRS, CDR2 YFSETQ. The CDR3 runs 14 residues. The V end lost 0 bases, the J end lost 2 bases, and 7 bases lay between the germline ends. CDR3 DNA (partial): TGCGCCAGCAGCTTGGGACTACCCACAGATACG. It translates to CASSLGLPTDT. The whole CDR3 region reads CASSLGLPTDTQYF.

This clone was counted ten times or more. With the read ending 3 residues before the CDR3 end, the germline J gene is used to fill in that end. The chain recombines TRBV19 with TRBJ2-3; D is unresolved. Per germline, CDR1 LNHDA and CDR2 SQIVND (reference sequence). The ends were cut back, 6 bases at V and 2 bases at J, with 6 bases in the middle. The CDR3 extends over 12 amino acids. CDR3 loop: CASRQDTDTQYF. The sequenced part of the CDR3 DNA is TGTGCCAGTAGGCAGGACACAGATACG. The full variable domain, its missing parts supplied by reference TRBV19 and TRBJ2-3, is DGGITQSPKYLFRKEGQNVTLSCEQNLNHDAMYWYRQDPGQGLRLIYYSQIVNDFQKGDIAEGYSVSREKKESFPLTVTSAQKNPTAFYLCASRQDTDTQYFGPGTRLTVL.

This clone showed up many times. Read data end 3 residues before the CDR3 end; the end is taken from the germline J gene. The V and J genes are TRBV7-6 and TRBJ1-4; 7 bases match TRBD1. With V trimmed by 3 bases and J by 5 bases, 6 bases remained unmatched. The CDR3 extends over 15 amino acids. Germline CDR1 and CDR2: SGHVS and FNYEAQ. The CDR3 DNA, read in part, is TGTGCCAGCAGCTTCTACGGGACAGTAAATGAAAAA. Translation gives CASSFYGTVNEK. The entire CDR3 protein is CASSFYGTVNEKLFF.

There are many counts of this clone. The read falls 3 residues short of the CDR3 end, and the missing part is taken from the germline J gene. This chain joins TRBV2 and TRBJ1-3, with a possible D match to TRBD1 (5 bases). CDR3 length equals 17 residues. Per germline, CDR1 SNHLY and CDR2 FYNNEI. Trimming took 5 bases from V and 0 from J, leaving 17 bases between them. The DNA read from the CDR3 is TGTGCCAGCAGTCTACGATTCACAGGAAACTCTGGAAACACC. Its translation is CASSLRFTGNSGNT. The entire CDR3 sequence reads CASSLRFTGNSGNTIYF.

This clone was counted at least ten times. The read halts 3 residues ahead of the CDR3 end, with the missing end drawn from the germline J gene. The genes are TRBV2 and TRBJ2-7, with 7 bases that match TRBD2. This CDR3 has 12 amino acids. Germline-derived CDR1 and CDR2 are SNHLY and FYNNEI. Germline trimming cut 8 bases from V and 3 bases from J; bases unmatched to any gene: 4. The CDR3: CASGGTNYEQYF. The DNA read from the CDR3 is TGTGCCAGCGGGGGGACTAACTACGAG. The full variable domain, rest sourced from reference TRBV2 and TRBJ2-7, is EPEVTQTPSHQVTQMGQEVILRCVPISNHLYFYWYRQILGQKVEFLVSFYNNEISEKSEIFDDQFSVERPDGSNFTLKIRSTKLEDSAMYFCASGGTNYEQYFGPGTRLTVT.

The table lists this clone with many counts. Read data end 3 residues before the CDR3 end; the end is taken from the germline J gene. The rearrangement uses TRBV5-1 and TRBJ1-2; 9 bases match TRBD1. V was pared by 0 bases and J by 6 bases, with 12 bases of the junction left unmatched. The CDR3 contains 17 residues. Germline values: CDR1 SGHRS, CDR2 YFSETQ. The CDR3 loop is CASSLVGTGSVSDGYTF. The sequenced part of the CDR3 DNA is TGCGCCAGCAGCTTGGTGGGGACAGGGTCTGTTTCTGATGGC. The full variable domain, rest sourced from reference TRBV5-1 and TRBJ1-2, is KAGVTQTPRYLIKTRGQQVTLSCSPISGHRSVSWYQQTPGQGLQFLFEYFSETQRNKGNFPGRFSGRQFSNSRSEMNVSTLELGDSALYLCASSLVGTGSVSDGYTFGSGTRLTVV.